This T cell receptor (beta chain) came from a study of technical replicates of blood from several donors. This clone has a single count. Sequencing was performed with immunoSEQ multiplex PCR; in TCRdb, only in-frame clones are kept and a portion is missing. In the table there are about 84,000 clones, 85% to 95% of which are singletons. V lost 2 bases and J 6 bases, leaving 15 bases between the germline ends. CDR1 SGHRS and CDR2 YFSETQ come from the germline V gene. The length of the CDR3 is 14 residues. The source of this sequence is a human donor in good health. The chain combines TRBV5-1 with TRBJ2-7; D perhaps matches TRBD1 (5 bases). Sequencing input: T cells isolated from PBMCs. The CDR3, as DNA: TGCGCCAGCAGCTTATCCTCGACGACAGTCGAGCAGTACTTC. This translates into CASSLSSTTVEQYF.